The entry below describes one T cell receptor (beta chain). Its antigen remains unidentified. The CDR3 consists of 13 residues. V was trimmed by 8 bases and J by 5 bases, leaving 15 bases between them. Germline V gives CDR1 MGHRA, CDR2 YSYEKL. The data are from a study of PD-L1 blockade in urothelial cancer. About the study: Earlier, patients had received 0 to 3 chemotherapy regimens. Whole-study findings and limits: By 3 weeks, tumor-associated blood clones had expanded more in durable-benefit patients.

The number of samples from each patient was between 1 and 8, taken pretreatment and on-treatment. The protocol was immunoSEQ multiplex PCR, while the TCRdb copy is restricted to in-frame clones and leaves out a portion. The sample shows about 70,000 clones, around four fifths of them seen only once. This receptor was taken from a man between 65 and 85 years old with urothelial cancer. The chain combines TRBV4-1 with TRBJ1-1, with TRBD1 as a possible D gene (5 bases). Sequencing was performed on PBMCs, taken around atezolizumab (anti-PD-L1) treatment. The CDR3 region is CASGTSGRTEAFF. DNA of the CDR3: TGCGCCAGCGGGACTTCGGGGCGGACTGAAGCTTTCTTT.